The 19 T cell receptor beta chains below come from one sample, sequenced in a study of tumor-infiltrating lymphocytes in primary liver carcinoma. Using a constant-region primer together with ProtoScript II reverse transcriptase, TCR beta cDNA was made from about 500 ng of total RNA. Slightly modified ARM-PCR with three nested multiplex PCR rounds yielded TCR beta libraries. Rounds one and two of PCR, each of around 9 cycles, were primed with TRBV1-TRBV30 forward primers and a C-beta reverse primer. TCRdb itself ran the multiplex PCR reads through MiXCR, one entry per CDR3 protein. The data hold fewer than 350,000 distinct CDR3 sequences, with less than 75% observed a single time. Out of unsorted whole blood came the blood RNA, and germline DNA was extracted as well. The sample comprised peripheral blood. The receptors come from a man aged 35-49 years with primary liver carcinoma and hepatitis B virus infection.

Details on this clonotype: The CDR3 carries no conserved terminal phenylalanine or tryptophan, so it likely arises from a read error. This sequence joins TRBV6-6 and TRBJ1-2, with 7 bases that match TRBD1. The V gene end was trimmed by 8 bases and the J gene end by 6 bases; junction bases not matched to a gene: 9. Per the germline V gene, CDR1 is MNHNY and CDR2 is SVGAGI (reference sequence). The CDR3 contains 13 residues. DNA of the CDR3: TGTGCCAGCGAGAGGGAACAGGGGCATGGCTACACCTCC. Translation gives CASEREQGHGYTS.

This clonotype has ten or more counts. The genes are TRBV6-1 and TRBJ2-7, with TRBD2 as a possible D gene (6 bases). This CDR3 is 15 amino acids long. Per the germline V gene, CDR1 is MNHNS and CDR2 is SASEGT. The germline V and J ends were trimmed by 6 bases and 2 bases, with 17 bases remaining between them. This CDR3 is CASSYNRDSPYEQYF. The CDR3 DNA is TGTGCCAGCAGCTACAACCGGGACTCCCCCTACGAGCAGTACTTC.

A note on this clonotype: Here the CDR3 omits its conserved ending phenylalanine or tryptophan, so a read error is the likely source. The CDR3 region has the DNA TGTGCCAGCAGTGAGTTGACAGGGATAATGAACACTGAAGCTTTCATT. Its protein is CASSELTGIMNTEAFI. The chain employs TRBV6-1 and TRBJ1-1; 7 positions match TRBD1. V lost 3 bases, J lost 0 bases, and 7 bases stayed unmatched. Germline V lookup: CDR1 MNHNS, CDR2 SASEGT. This CDR3 region has 16 residues.

About this clonotype itself: One end of the junction does not line up with germline, which may come from a read error. This chain connects TRBV29-1 to TRBJ2-5; TRBD2 matches at 8 bases. Germline-derived CDR1 and CDR2 are SQVTM and ANQGSEA. This CDR3 spans 15 amino acids. This chain's CDR3 is CSAEVGTRWREPQYF. The DNA of the CDR3 is TGCAGCGCTGAAGTTGGGACTAGATGGAGAGAGCCCCAGTACTTC.

This clonotype has a count of ten or more. The chain recombines TRBV29-1 with TRBJ2-1, with D uncertain. The CDR3 has 13 residues. Trimming shortened V by 5 bases and J by 7 bases, and 15 bases separated the two germline ends. Germline CDR1 SQVTM, CDR2 ANQGSEA. Here the CDR3 reads CSVPAAGPNEQFF. The CDR3 nucleotides read TGCAGCGTTCCGGCGGCTGGTCCGAATGAGCAGTTCTTC.

This clonotype was recorded many times. J is TRBJ2-1 and V is TRBV6-1; D not certain. CDR1 and CDR2 (germline): MNHNS, SASEGT. The V and J ends lost 2 bases and 4 bases respectively, with 15 bases between them. There are 16 residues in the CDR3. This CDR3 is CASSEFSSRPYNEQFF. The CDR3 nucleotides read TGTGCCAGCAGTGAATTTTCAAGCCGACCGTACAATGAGCAGTTCTTC.

To note about this clonotype: With a much larger clone just one base away, this may be a read error. J is TRBJ2-3 and V is TRBV6-5, with D maybe TRBD2 (7 bases). The CDR3 runs to 14 residues. The V and J ends lost 10 bases and 1 base respectively, with 15 bases between them. The germline V gene encodes CDR1 MNHEY and CDR2 SVGAGI. The CDR3 reads CANRGAIRTDTQYF. CDR3 DNA: TGTGCCAACCGGGGGGCTATTCGCACAGATACGCAGTATTTT.

Comment on this clonotype: One end of the junction does not line up with germline, which may come from a read error. This rearrangement joins TRBV11-2 to TRBJ2-5, with D unresolved. Germline V gene sequence: CDR1 SGHAT, CDR2 FQNNGV. The CDR3 loop spans 16 amino acids. The CDR3 reads CASSLNIGRSQGTQYF. In DNA, the CDR3 is TGTGCCAGCAGCTTAAATATCGGTAGGTCCCAAGGGACCCAGTACTTC.

On this clonotype itself: At one boundary the junction diverges from the germline segment, which might be a read error. The chain employs TRBV28 and TRBJ2-7; TRBD1 might be the D (5 bases). The germline V gene encodes CDR1 MDHEN and CDR2 SYDVKM. CDR3 length: 12 amino acids. CDR3 coding DNA: TGTGCCAGCCAGGGTCCTTCCTACGATCAGTACTTC. Protein: CASQGPSYDQYF. The full variable domain, in which reference TRBV28 and TRBJ2-7 provide the parts outside the CDR3, is DVKVTQSSRYLVKRTGEKVFLECVQDMDHENMFWYRQDPGLGLRLIYFSYDVKMKEKGDIPEGYSVSREKKERFSLILESASTNQTSMYLCASQGPSYDQYFGPGTRLTVT.

This clonotype was seen once. At one end, the junction sequence differs from germline, possibly due to a read error. In nucleotides, the CDR3 is TGTGTCAGCAGTTTGACTAGCGGGAGGGGAAATGAGCAGTTCTTC. As protein: CVSSLTSGRGNEQFF. This chain links TRBV28 with TRBJ2-1, with TRBD2 identical over 14 bases. The CDR3 runs to 15 residues. In germline, CDR1 is MDHEN, CDR2 SYDVKM.

This clonotype was detected a few times. The chain is built from TRBV7-3 and TRBJ2-1; 14 nucleotides align to TRBD2. The CDR3 length is 15 residues. Germline lookup yields CDR1 SGHTA and CDR2 FQGTGA. Trimming at V came to 5 bases and at J to 5 bases, leaving 2 bases not matched to a gene. The CDR3, as DNA: TGTGCCAGCAGCAAGGGACTAGCGGGAGACAATGAGCAGTTCTTC. It codes for CASSKGLAGDNEQFF.

Concerning this clonotype itself: Relative to the germline gene, one junction end is altered; a read error may explain this. The chain carries TRBV4-2 and TRBJ2-3, with D possibly matching TRBD2 (6 bases). The CDR3 loop spans 16 amino acids. The V gene's germline CDR1 is LGHNA and CDR2 YNFKEQ. CDR3 sequence reads: CTSSQDPGLYTDTQYF. As DNA, the CDR3 is TGTACCAGCAGTCAAGACCCGGGACTGTACACAGATACGCAGTATTTT.

To note about this clonotype: A clone one base away is much larger, so this may be a read error. The gene calls are TRBV6-5 and TRBJ1-6; D is perhaps TRBD1 (5 bases). V lost 2 bases and J lost 3, with 14 bases in between. Germline CDR1 and CDR2: MNHEY and SVGAGI. CDR3 length: 17 residues. CDR3 loop: CASSYKGLGCYNSPLHF. CDR3 nucleotide sequence: TGTGCCAGCAGTTACAAGGGGCTGGGATGCTATAATTCACCCCTCCACTTT.

Points on this clonotype: A much larger clone lies one base from this, so it may be a read error. The rearrangement links TRBV29-1 to TRBJ2-1; 7 bases map to TRBD1. The length of the CDR3 is 12 residues. Losses at the gene ends were 8 bases for V and 6 bases for J; bases not matched to a gene: 7. Germline assignment: CDR1 SQVTM and CDR2 ANQGSEA. The CDR3: CSIPRGTNEQFF. The DNA for the CDR3 is TGCAGCATTCCCAGGGGGACCAATGAGCAGTTCTTC.

This clonotype was picked up many times. This chain joins TRBV12-3 or TRBV12-4 and TRBJ2-2; D is uncertain. V was trimmed by 5 bases and J by 6 bases, leaving 13 bases between them. The CDR3 extends over 14 amino acids. The CDR3 loop reads CASSPSFRAGELFF. CDR3 in DNA: TGTGCCAGCAGTCCCTCGTTCCGGGCCGGGGAGCTGTTTTTT.

Of note for this clonotype: At one boundary the junction diverges from the germline segment, which might be a read error. The rearrangement links TRBV5-4 to TRBJ2-7; D is possibly TRBD1 or TRBD2 (6 bases each). The CDR3 sequence is 16 residues long. Looked up from germline, CDR1 is SGHNT and CDR2 is YYREEE (reference sequence). Here the CDR3 DNA reads TGTGCCGGCAGAATGGGGGGCAGTTCCTTCGCGTACGAGCAGTACTTC. Translating gives CAGRMGGSSFAYEQYF.

Comment on this clonotype: One base away lies a much larger clone, so this may be a sequencing read error. The gene calls are TRBV29-1 and TRBJ2-3; D may be TRBD1 (6 bases). The CDR3 loop spans 16 amino acids. Trimming pared 8 bases from V and 5 bases from J, leaving 26 bases between. CDR1 and CDR2 from the germline V gene are SQVTM and ANQGSEA. The CDR3 region has the DNA TGCAGCACCCCAAGTAGGACAGAGACAATCGGAGATACGCAGTATTTT. Protein: CSTPSRTETIGDTQYF.

Concerning this clonotype: No conserved phenylalanine or tryptophan is present at the end of the CDR3, so a read error is the likely explanation. CDR3 in DNA: TGTGCCAGCAGCTTAGAGAAGGGGGCTGAGGAAAATGAGCAGTTCCTC. Translation: CASSLEKGAEENEQFL. The rearrangement links TRBV11-2 to TRBJ2-1, with TRBD1 matching over 7 bases. Looked up from germline, CDR1 is SGHAT and CDR2 is FQNNGV. This CDR3 has 16 amino acids. Unmatched junction bases numbered 9, after V lost 0 bases and J lost 7 bases.

Of note for this clonotype: No DNA is shown, since the ends of the CDR3 on it are uncertain; the CDR3 is the one TCRdb lists. The chain couples TRBV6-1 to TRBJ2-5; TRBD1 is the table's D call and was not checked against the DNA. The CDR3 has 17 amino acids, counting both end residues. Germline V gives CDR1 MNHNS, CDR2 SASEGT. Here the CDR3 reads CASSPPVGQGNLETHYF.